Listed here are 29 T cell receptor beta chains from one sample, sequenced in a study of OX40 agonist ivuxolimab in advanced cancers. The table came from immunoSEQ multiplex PCR; TCRdb's copy has only in-frame clones and leaves some out. The sample yields roughly 68,000 clones, approximately 90% seen once. Sequenced here: CD4+ or CD8+ T cells sorted from blood, sampled in a trial of the OX40 agonist ivuxolimab. Source of these receptors: an adult with an advanced solid tumor such as melanoma, head and neck, liver or kidney cancer.

The V call is TRBV9, the J call TRBJ2-3, with 9 positions matching TRBD2. Germline values: CDR1 SGDLS, CDR2 YYNGEE. The CDR3 has 17 residues. J lost 9 bases, V lost 3 bases, and 17 bases had no gene match. The CDR3 bases are TGTGCCAGCAGCGCCGTAGCATTCGGGGCTAGCGGGGAGACGCAGTATTTT. Its protein is CASSAVAFGASGETQYF. Full variable domain (rest looked up from reference TRBV9 and TRBJ2-3): DSGVTQTPKHLITATGQRVTLRCSPRSGDLSVYWYQQSLDQGLQFLIQYYNGEERAKGNILERFSAQQFPDLHSELNLSSLELGDSALYFCASSAVAFGASGETQYFGPGTRLTVL.

The chain employs TRBV9 and TRBJ1-2; tentative D call: TRBD1 (5 bases). The CDR3 is made up of 15 amino acids. V was shortened by 3 bases and J by 4 bases, with 16 bases between the two germline ends. Germline CDR1 and CDR2: SGDLS and YYNGEE. This CDR3 is CASSGLIGTGYGYTF. The CDR3 nucleotides read TGTGCCAGCAGCGGACTTATCGGGACGGGCTATGGCTACACCTTC.

The CDR3 reads CASSVRVGAYEQYF. The CDR3 DNA is TGTGCCAGCAGCGTCCGAGTGGGAGCCTACGAGCAGTACTTC. The V gene is TRBV9, the J gene TRBJ2-7, with D possibly TRBD2 on 5 matching bases. V lost 2 bases and J 2 bases, leaving 11 bases between the germline ends. The CDR3 has 14 amino acids. From germline, CDR1 is SGDLS and CDR2 YYNGEE.

This clone appeared a single time. V usage is TRBV7-9 and J usage is TRBJ1-1; D gene uncertain. Trimming took 2 bases from V and 13 from J, leaving 14 bases between them. Germline V CDR1 and CDR2: SEHNR, FQNEAQ (reference sequence). CDR3 length: 12 amino acids. The CDR3 DNA is TGTGCCAGCAGCTTAATTGACGAAAGAGGTTTCTTT. Its translation is CASSLIDERGFF.

The V and J genes are TRBV27 and TRBJ2-2; D remains ambiguous. V lost 3 bases, J lost 8 bases, and 7 bases lay in between. Germline V gene sequence: CDR1 MNHEY, CDR2 SMNVEV (reference sequence). This CDR3 contains 12 residues. The CDR3 loop is CASSFMRGELFF. CDR3 nucleotides: TGTGCCAGCAGTTTTATGAGAGGGGAGCTGTTTTTT.

V usage is TRBV27 and J usage is TRBJ2-1, with 9 bases that match TRBD1. The CDR3 length is 15 residues. Trimming cost V 4 bases and J 2 bases; bases outside gene matches: 3. Per germline, CDR1 MNHEY and CDR2 SMNVEV (reference sequence). The CDR3 region has the DNA TGTGCCAGCAGTTCCGGGACAGGGCCCTACAATGAGCAGTTCTTC. The encoded protein is CASSSGTGPYNEQFF.

This clone has a single count. The J gene is TRBJ2-3, the V gene TRBV14; 12 bases are a match to TRBD2. Trimming cost V 6 bases and J 2 bases; bases outside gene matches: 3. The CDR3 has 15 amino acids. Germline assignment: CDR1 SGHDN and CDR2 FVKESK. CDR3 in amino acids: CASRPSGRATDTQYF. In nucleotides, the CDR3 is TGTGCCAGCAGGCCTAGCGGGAGGGCCACAGATACGCAGTATTTT.

There are a few counts of this clone. The chain combines TRBV6-1 with TRBJ1-6, with D perhaps matching TRBD1 (5 bases). V lost 8 bases and J 16 bases, leaving 12 bases between the germline ends. The germline V gene has CDR1 MNHNS and CDR2 SASEGT. The CDR3 covers 10 residues. The CDR3 sequence: CASAAGPLHF. The CDR3 DNA reads TGTGCCAGCGCCGCAGGGCCACTCCACTTT.

The rearrangement uses TRBV9 and TRBJ2-7; weak D call: TRBD2 (6 bases). The CDR3 is 14 residues long. V shed 4 bases and J shed 2 bases, with 13 bases lying between them. From germline, CDR1 is SGDLS and CDR2 YYNGEE. DNA of the CDR3: TGTGCCAGCAGCCCGGGGACTCTTACCTACGAGCAGTACTTC. Amino acid sequence: CASSPGTLTYEQYF.

V is TRBV9 and J is TRBJ2-3; D gene uncertain. Germline V gene lookup returns CDR1 SGDLS and CDR2 YYNGEE. The CDR3 is made up of 13 amino acids. V was clipped by 9 bases and J by 6 bases, with 17 bases between them. The CDR3 region is CATSGPPADTQYF. In DNA form, the CDR3 reads TGTGCCACCAGTGGGCCTCCAGCGGATACGCAGTATTTT.

The V call is TRBV7-9, the J call TRBJ2-7; D is unclear. Trimming left V 3 bases short and J 4 bases short, with 13 bases between. The CDR3 runs 14 residues. In germline, CDR1 is SEHNR, CDR2 FQNEAQ (reference sequence). CDR3 residues: CASSLTVDGYEQYF. CDR3 sequence (DNA): TGTGCCAGCAGCTTGACCGTCGATGGTTACGAGCAGTACTTC.

In regard to this clone: Distinct nucleotide sequences in the sample also encode this CDR3. The genes are TRBV9 and TRBJ2-5, with no clear D. Trimming cost V 0 bases and J 2 bases, with 8 bases left between them. Looked up from germline, CDR1 is SGDLS and CDR2 is YYNGEE. This CDR3 is built from 14 residues. CDR3 DNA sequence: TGTGCCAGCAGCGTAGGGTGGGGACAAGAGACCCAGTACTTC. It codes for CASSVGWGQETQYF.

The rearrangement links TRBV19 to TRBJ1-2; 7 nucleotides agree with TRBD1. V lost 5 bases and J lost 6; bases outside the gene matches: 18. Germline-derived CDR1 and CDR2 are LNHDA and SQIVND (reference sequence). CDR3 length equals 17 residues. The CDR3 DNA is TGTGCCAGTAGTGGAGACAGGGAGGACCATTGGGACCATGGCTACACCTTC. Protein product: CASSGDREDHWDHGYTF. Drawing the rest from reference TRBV19 and TRBJ1-2, the complete variable domain is DGGITQSPKYLFRKEGQNVTLSCEQNLNHDAMYWYRQDPGQGLRLIYYSQIVNDFQKGDIAEGYSVSREKKESFPLTVTSAQKNPTAFYLCASSGDREDHWDHGYTFGSGTRLTVV.

CDR3 nucleotides: TGTGCCAGCAGAGCCATGGACAGTGCATCCTACGAGCAGTACTTC. Its translation: CASRAMDSASYEQYF. The chain links TRBV6-6 to TRBJ2-7, with TRBD1 as a possible D gene (6 bases). The length of the CDR3 is 15 residues. The V end lost 6 bases, the J end lost 1 base, and 16 bases lay between the germline ends. The germline V gene has CDR1 MNHNY and CDR2 SVGAGI (reference sequence).

Only a few counts were recorded for this clone. The gene calls are TRBV7-2 and TRBJ2-7; no reliable D call. The CDR3 extends over 14 amino acids. Germline V lookup: CDR1 SGHTA, CDR2 FQGNSA. Trimming removed 1 base from V and 3 bases from J, with 10 bases in between. The CDR3 nucleotides read TGTGCCAGCAGCTTAGGCAGAATGTACTACGAGCAGTACTTC. Protein: CASSLGRMYYEQYF.

This chain connects TRBV19 to TRBJ2-1; TRBD2 matches at 7 bases. The CDR3 has 15 amino acids. J was trimmed by 2 bases and V by 5 bases; bases with no gene match: 6. Per the germline V gene, CDR1 is LNHDA and CDR2 is SQIVND (reference sequence). The CDR3 region is CASSPLAIPYNEQFF. CDR3 bases: TGTGCCAGTAGTCCACTAGCGATCCCCTACAATGAGCAGTTCTTC. The entire variable domain, with the rest obtained from reference TRBV19 and TRBJ2-1, is as follows: DGGITQSPKYLFRKEGQNVTLSCEQNLNHDAMYWYRQDPGQGLRLIYYSQIVNDFQKGDIAEGYSVSREKKESFPLTVTSAQKNPTAFYLCASSPLAIPYNEQFFGPGTRLTVL.

This clone was counted between two and nine times. The chain is built from TRBV7-3 and TRBJ2-3; weak D call: TRBD2 (7 bases). The ends were cut back, 0 bases at V and 1 base at J, with 8 bases in the middle. The CDR3 is 15 residues long. Germline V CDR1 and CDR2: SGHTA, FQGTGA. The CDR3 loop is CASSLTGGRTDTQYF. CDR3 sequence (DNA): TGTGCCAGCAGCTTAACGGGGGGGCGCACAGATACGCAGTATTTT.

V usage is TRBV27 and J usage is TRBJ2-1; D remains unclear. There are 14 residues in the CDR3. Trimming removed 4 bases at V and 7 bases at J, with 14 bases between. Per the germline V gene, CDR1 is MNHEY and CDR2 is SMNVEV (reference sequence). The CDR3 loop reads CASSSPAPTNEQFF. CDR3 sequence (DNA): TGTGCCAGCAGTTCCCCGGCCCCAACTAATGAGCAGTTCTTC.

V usage is TRBV19 and J usage is TRBJ2-5; no clear D. The CDR3 sequence is 15 residues long. Germline V gene sequence: CDR1 LNHDA, CDR2 SQIVND (reference sequence). The V end was cut by 1 base, the J end by 9 bases, with 18 bases between. The CDR3 DNA sequence: TGTGCCAGTAGTATAGCCGGTGACACGGTAGTGGCCCAGTACTTC. This translates into CASSIAGDTVVAQYF. Supplemented by reference TRBV19 and TRBJ2-5, the full variable domain reads DGGITQSPKYLFRKEGQNVTLSCEQNLNHDAMYWYRQDPGQGLRLIYYSQIVNDFQKGDIAEGYSVSREKKESFPLTVTSAQKNPTAFYLCASSIAGDTVVAQYFGPGTRLLVL.

The chain uses TRBV7-8 and TRBJ2-1, with TRBD2 matching 8 bases. CDR1 and CDR2 from the germline V gene are SGHVS and FQNEAQ. The CDR3 runs 16 residues. The J segment lost 1 base and the V segment lost 1 base, leaving 3 bases of the junction unmatched. CDR3 protein: CASSLGRGGSYNEQFF. The CDR3 DNA reads as TGTGCCAGCAGCTTAGGTCGCGGGGGGTCCTACAATGAGCAGTTCTTC.

The V call is TRBV29-1, the J call TRBJ2-2; 8 nucleotides align to TRBD1. Trimming cost V 8 bases and J 4 bases; bases outside gene matches: 3. From germline, CDR1 is SQVTM and CDR2 ANQGSEA. The CDR3 is 12 residues long. CDR3 amino acids: CSQTGATGELFF. The CDR3 DNA is TGCAGCCAGACAGGGGCCACCGGGGAGCTGTTTTTT.

The CDR3 coding sequence is TGCAGCGCCCTCGGACTAGCGGGGTTCTCCTACGAGCAGTACTTC. This translates into CSALGLAGFSYEQYF. This chain joins TRBV29-1 and TRBJ2-7; 12 bases are a match to TRBD2. From germline, CDR1 is SQVTM and CDR2 ANQGSEA. V lost 7 bases to trimming and J lost 0 bases; unmatched junction nucleotides: 7. The CDR3 has 15 amino acids.

The rearrangement joins TRBV4-2 to TRBJ2-2; D call uncertain. The germline V gene encodes CDR1 LGHNA and CDR2 YNFKEQ. V gave up 7 bases and J gave up 2 bases, with 17 bases separating them. The CDR3 extends over 16 amino acids. The CDR3 spells CASKSTGWGNTGELFF. The CDR3 DNA reads TGTGCCAGCAAATCAACCGGGTGGGGAAACACCGGGGAGCTGTTTTTT.

The J gene is TRBJ1-1, the V gene TRBV7-2; D is unclear. V was clipped by 6 bases and J by 10 bases, with 18 bases between them. The germline V gene encodes CDR1 SGHTA and CDR2 FQGNSA. This CDR3 spans 13 amino acids. CDR3 region: CASSLGSMIGAFF. For the CDR3, the DNA is TGTGCCAGCAGTCTCGGATCAATGATTGGAGCTTTCTTT.

The chain is built from TRBV7-9 and TRBJ1-4, with 9 bases lining up with TRBD1. The CDR3 loop spans 15 amino acids. Germline CDR1 reads SEHNR; CDR2 reads FQNEAQ (reference sequence). The V and J ends lost 4 bases and 6 bases, in that order; junction bases with no gene match: 6. The CDR3 is CASSSHRDRDEKLFF. The CDR3 DNA sequence: TGTGCCAGCAGCTCCCACCGGGACAGGGATGAAAAACTGTTTTTT.

J is TRBJ2-7 and V is TRBV15, with D perhaps TRBD2 (6 bases). Germline CDR1 is LNHNV and CDR2 is YYDKDF (reference sequence). The V gene lost 6 bases and the J gene lost 4 bases, with 16 bases spanning the gap. The CDR3 spans 14 residues. The CDR3 nucleotides read TGTGCCACCAGTCTCGCCGGAGGGGCGTACGAGCAGTACTTC. It is translated as CATSLAGGAYEQYF.

The V and J genes are TRBV13 and TRBJ2-7, with 8 bases that match TRBD1. The V segment lost 4 bases and the J segment 7 bases; nucleotides outside the gene matches: 6. There are 13 residues in the CDR3. Germline loops: CDR1 PRHDT, CDR2 FYEKMQ (reference sequence). The CDR3 sequence is CASSSGTGGEQYF. CDR3 coding DNA: TGTGCCAGCAGCTCTGGGACAGGTGGGGAGCAGTACTTC. Variable domain in full (rest from reference TRBV13 and TRBJ2-7): AAGVIQSPRHLIKEKRETATLKCYPIPRHDTVYWYQQGPGQDPQFLISFYEKMQSDKGSIPDRFSAQQFSDYHSELNMSSLELGDSALYFCASSSGTGGEQYFGPGTRLTVT.

The chain recombines TRBV27 with TRBJ2-5, with D unclear. TRBJ2-7 explains the end of the DNA better; the J call may be wrong. CDR1 is MNHEY, CDR2 SMNVEV, per germline (reference sequence). The CDR3 covers 15 residues. The CDR3 coding sequence is TGTGCCAGCAGTCTTATACGTACCCTACCCTACGAGCAGTACTTC. This translates into CASSLIRTLPYEQYF.

This chain connects TRBV5-1 to TRBJ2-1; 9 nucleotides line up with TRBD1. The CDR3 is 16 amino acids. The junction had 14 bases not matched to a gene; V was cut back by 4 bases and J by 9 bases. Germline values: CDR1 SGHRS, CDR2 YFSETQ. CDR3 bases: TGCGCCAGCAGCAGAGCCGGGACAGGGTCTAGTGTTGAGCAGTTCTTC. Amino acids: CASSRAGTGSSVEQFF.